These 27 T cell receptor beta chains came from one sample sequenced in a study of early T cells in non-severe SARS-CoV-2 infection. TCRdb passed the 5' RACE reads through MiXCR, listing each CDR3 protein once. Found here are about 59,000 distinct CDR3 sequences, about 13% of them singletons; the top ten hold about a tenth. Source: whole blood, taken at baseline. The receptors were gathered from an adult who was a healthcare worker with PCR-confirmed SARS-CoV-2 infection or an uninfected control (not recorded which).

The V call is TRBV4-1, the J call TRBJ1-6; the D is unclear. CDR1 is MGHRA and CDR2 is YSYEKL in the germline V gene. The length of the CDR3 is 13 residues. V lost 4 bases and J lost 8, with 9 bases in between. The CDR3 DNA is TGCGCCAGCAGCCTCCAGATCGATTCACCCCTCCACTTT. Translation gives CASSLQIDSPLHF.

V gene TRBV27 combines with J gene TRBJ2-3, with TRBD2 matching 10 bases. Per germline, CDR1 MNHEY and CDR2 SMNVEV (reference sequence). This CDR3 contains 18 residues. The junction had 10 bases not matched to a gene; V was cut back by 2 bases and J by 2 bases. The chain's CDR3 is CASSLLYPSGRITDTQYF. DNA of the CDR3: TGTGCCAGCAGTTTACTTTACCCTAGCGGGAGAATCACAGATACGCAGTATTTT.

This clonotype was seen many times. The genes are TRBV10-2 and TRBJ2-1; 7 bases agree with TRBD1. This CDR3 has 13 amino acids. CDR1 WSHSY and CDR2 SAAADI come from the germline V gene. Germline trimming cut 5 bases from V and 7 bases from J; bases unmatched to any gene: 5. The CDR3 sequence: CASSTYRGNEQFF. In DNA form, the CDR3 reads TGCGCCAGCAGTACATACAGGGGAAATGAGCAGTTCTTC.

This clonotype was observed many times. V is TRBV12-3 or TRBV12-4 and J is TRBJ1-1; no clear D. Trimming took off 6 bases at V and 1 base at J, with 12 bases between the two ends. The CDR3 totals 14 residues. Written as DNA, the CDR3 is TGTGCCAGCAGGCGGATAGAGGGGAACACTGAAGCTTTCTTT. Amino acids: CASRRIEGNTEAFF.

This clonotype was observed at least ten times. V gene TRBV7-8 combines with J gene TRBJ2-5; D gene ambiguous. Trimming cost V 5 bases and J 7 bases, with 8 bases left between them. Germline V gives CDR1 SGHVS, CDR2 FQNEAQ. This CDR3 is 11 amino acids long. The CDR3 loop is CASSPVGTQYF. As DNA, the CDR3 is TGTGCCAGCAGCCCTGTGGGGACCCAGTACTTC.

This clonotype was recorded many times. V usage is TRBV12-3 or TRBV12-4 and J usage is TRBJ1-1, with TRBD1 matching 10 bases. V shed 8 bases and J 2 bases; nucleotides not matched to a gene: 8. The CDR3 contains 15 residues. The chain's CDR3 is CASHRGQGRNTEAFF. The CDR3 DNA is TGTGCCAGCCATAGGGGACAGGGGCGAAACACTGAAGCTTTCTTT.

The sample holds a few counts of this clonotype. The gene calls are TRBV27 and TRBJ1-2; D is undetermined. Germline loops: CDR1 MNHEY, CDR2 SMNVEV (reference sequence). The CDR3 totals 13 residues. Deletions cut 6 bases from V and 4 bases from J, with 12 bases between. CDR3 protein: CASRGRRSYGYTF. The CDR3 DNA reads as TGTGCCAGCAGGGGCAGGAGGTCCTATGGCTACACCTTC.

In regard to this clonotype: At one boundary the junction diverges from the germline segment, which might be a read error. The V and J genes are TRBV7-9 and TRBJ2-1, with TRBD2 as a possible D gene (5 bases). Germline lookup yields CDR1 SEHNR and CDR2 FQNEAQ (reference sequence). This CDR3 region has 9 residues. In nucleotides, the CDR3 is TGTGCGGGCGAGAGCCGGGAAATCTTC. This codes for CAGESREIF.

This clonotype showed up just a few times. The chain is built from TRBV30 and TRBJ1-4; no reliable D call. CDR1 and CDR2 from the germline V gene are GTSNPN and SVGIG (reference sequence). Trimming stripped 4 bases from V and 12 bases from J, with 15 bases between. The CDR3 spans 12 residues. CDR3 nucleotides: TGTGCCTGGACCAGCAGTTCCGGTGAACTGTTTTTT. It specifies CAWTSSSGELFF.

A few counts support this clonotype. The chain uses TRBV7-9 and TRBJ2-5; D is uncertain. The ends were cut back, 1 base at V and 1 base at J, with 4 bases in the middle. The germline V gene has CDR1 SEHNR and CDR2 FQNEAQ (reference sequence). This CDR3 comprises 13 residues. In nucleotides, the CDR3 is TGTGCCAGCAGCTTAGGCATCCAAGAGACCCAGTACTTC. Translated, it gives CASSLGIQETQYF.

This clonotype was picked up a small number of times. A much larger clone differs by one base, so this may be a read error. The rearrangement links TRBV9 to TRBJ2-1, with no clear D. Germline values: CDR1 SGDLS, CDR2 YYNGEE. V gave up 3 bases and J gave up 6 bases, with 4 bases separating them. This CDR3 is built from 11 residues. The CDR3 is CASSETNEQFF. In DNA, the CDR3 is TGTGCCAGCAGCGAGACCAATGAGCAGTTCTTC.

CDR3 nucleotide sequence: TGTGCCAGCAGTTCCAGGGGGTTGAAAGCTTTCTTT. This translates into CASSSRGLKAFF. The V gene is TRBV6-5, the J gene TRBJ1-1; 7 positions agree with TRBD1. Germline V lookup: CDR1 MNHEY, CDR2 SVGAGI. The V segment lost 4 bases and the J segment 9 bases; nucleotides outside the gene matches: 5. There are 12 residues in the CDR3.

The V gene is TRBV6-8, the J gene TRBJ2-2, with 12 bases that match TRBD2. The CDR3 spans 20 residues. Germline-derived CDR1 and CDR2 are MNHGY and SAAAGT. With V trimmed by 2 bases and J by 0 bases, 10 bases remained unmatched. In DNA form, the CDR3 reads TGTGCCAGCAGTTACCGGTTGCCCCGGACTAGCGGGACGAACACCGGGGAGCTGTTTTTT. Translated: CASSYRLPRTSGTNTGELFF.

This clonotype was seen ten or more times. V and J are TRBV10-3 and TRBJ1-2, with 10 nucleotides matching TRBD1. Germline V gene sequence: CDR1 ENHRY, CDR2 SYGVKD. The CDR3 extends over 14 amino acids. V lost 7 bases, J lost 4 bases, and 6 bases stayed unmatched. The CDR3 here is CAIKGTGDIYGYTF. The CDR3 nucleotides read TGTGCCATCAAAGGGACAGGGGATATCTATGGCTACACCTTC.

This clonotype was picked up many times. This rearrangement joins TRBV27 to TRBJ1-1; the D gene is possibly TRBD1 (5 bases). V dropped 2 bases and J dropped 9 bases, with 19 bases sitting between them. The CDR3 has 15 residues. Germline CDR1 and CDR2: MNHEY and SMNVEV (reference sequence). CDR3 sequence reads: CASSLSPLQVGKAFF. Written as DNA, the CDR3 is TGTGCCAGCAGTTTAAGCCCACTACAGGTGGGGAAAGCTTTCTTT.

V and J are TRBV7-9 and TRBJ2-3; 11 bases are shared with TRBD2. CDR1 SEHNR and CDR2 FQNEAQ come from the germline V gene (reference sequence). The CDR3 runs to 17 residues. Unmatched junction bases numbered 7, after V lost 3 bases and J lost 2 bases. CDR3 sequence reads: CASSFPTSGVNTDTQYF. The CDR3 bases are TGTGCCAGCAGCTTCCCGACTAGCGGGGTCAACACAGATACGCAGTATTTT.

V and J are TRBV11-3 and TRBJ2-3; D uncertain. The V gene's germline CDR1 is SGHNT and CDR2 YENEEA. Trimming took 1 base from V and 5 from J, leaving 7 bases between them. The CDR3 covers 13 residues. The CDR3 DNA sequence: TGTGCCAGCAGCTTAGTGGGGATAGATACGCAGTATTTT. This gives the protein CASSLVGIDTQYF.

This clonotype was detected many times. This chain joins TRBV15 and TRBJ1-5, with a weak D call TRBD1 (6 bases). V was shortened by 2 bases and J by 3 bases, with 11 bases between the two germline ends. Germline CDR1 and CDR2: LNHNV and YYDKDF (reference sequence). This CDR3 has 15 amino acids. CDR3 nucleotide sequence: TGTGCCACCAGCAGACCTACAGGGTTCAATCAGCCCCAGCATTTT. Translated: CATSRPTGFNQPQHF.

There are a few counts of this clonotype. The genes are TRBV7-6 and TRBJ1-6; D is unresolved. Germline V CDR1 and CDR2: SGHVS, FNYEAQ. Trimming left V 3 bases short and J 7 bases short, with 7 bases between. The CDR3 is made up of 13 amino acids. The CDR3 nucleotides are TGTGCCAGCAGCTTCAAGGTCAATTCACCCCTCCACTTT. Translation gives CASSFKVNSPLHF.

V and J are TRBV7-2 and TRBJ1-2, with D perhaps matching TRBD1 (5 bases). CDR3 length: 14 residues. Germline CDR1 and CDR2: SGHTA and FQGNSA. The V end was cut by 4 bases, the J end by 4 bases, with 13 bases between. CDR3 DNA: TGTGCCAGCAGCTCAGAGGGGCGGAGCTATGGCTACACCTTC. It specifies CASSSEGRSYGYTF. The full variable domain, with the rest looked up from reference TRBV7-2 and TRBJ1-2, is GAGVSQSPSNKVTEKGKDVELRCDPISGHTALYWYRQSLGQGLEFLIYFQGNSAPDKSGLPSDRFSAERTGGSVSTLTIQRTQQEDSAVYLCASSSEGRSYGYTFGSGTRLTVV.

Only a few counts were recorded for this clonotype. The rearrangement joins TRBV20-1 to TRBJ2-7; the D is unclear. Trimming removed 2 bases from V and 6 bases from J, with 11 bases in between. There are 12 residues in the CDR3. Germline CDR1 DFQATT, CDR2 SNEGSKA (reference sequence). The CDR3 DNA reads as TGCAGTGCTAGACCTCAAGCAGGCGAGCAGTACTTC. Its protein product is CSARPQAGEQYF.

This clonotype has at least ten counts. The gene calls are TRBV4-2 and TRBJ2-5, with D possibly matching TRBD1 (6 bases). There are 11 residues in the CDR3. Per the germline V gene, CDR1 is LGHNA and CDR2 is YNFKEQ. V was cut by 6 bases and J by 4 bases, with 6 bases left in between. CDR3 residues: CASRQGETQYF. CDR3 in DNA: TGTGCCAGCAGACAGGGAGAGACCCAGTACTTC.

As DNA, the CDR3 is TGCAGTGCTACACAGGGGGCGTCTCCTAATGAAAAACTGTTTTTT. This translates into CSATQGASPNEKLFF. The J gene is TRBJ1-4, the V gene TRBV20-1; TRBD1 agrees at 9 bases. CDR3 size: 15 residues. Trimming took 4 bases from V and 3 from J; bases not matched to a gene: 6. Germline-derived CDR1 and CDR2 are DFQATT and SNEGSKA (reference sequence).

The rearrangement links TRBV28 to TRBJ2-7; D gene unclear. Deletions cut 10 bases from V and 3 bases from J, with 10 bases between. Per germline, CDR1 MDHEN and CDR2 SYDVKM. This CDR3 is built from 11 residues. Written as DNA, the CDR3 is TGTGCCACCCTATCTAGCTACGAGCAGTACTTC. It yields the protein CATLSSYEQYF.

CDR3 in amino acids: CASSRQTSGVDTQYF. The DNA of the CDR3 is TGCGCCAGCAGCCGACAGACGTCAGGGGTAGATACGCAGTATTTT. The chain recombines TRBV4-1 with TRBJ2-3; tentatively, D is TRBD1 (6 bases). The germline V gene has CDR1 MGHRA and CDR2 YSYEKL. This CDR3 contains 15 residues. The V end lost 4 bases, the J end lost 5 bases, and 16 bases lay between the germline ends.

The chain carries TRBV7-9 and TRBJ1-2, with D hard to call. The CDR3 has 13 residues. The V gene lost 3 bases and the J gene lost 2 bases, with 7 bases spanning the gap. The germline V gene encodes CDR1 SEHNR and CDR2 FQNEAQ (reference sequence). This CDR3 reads CASSFGENYGYTF. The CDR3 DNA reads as TGTGCCAGCAGCTTTGGGGAGAACTATGGCTACACCTTC.

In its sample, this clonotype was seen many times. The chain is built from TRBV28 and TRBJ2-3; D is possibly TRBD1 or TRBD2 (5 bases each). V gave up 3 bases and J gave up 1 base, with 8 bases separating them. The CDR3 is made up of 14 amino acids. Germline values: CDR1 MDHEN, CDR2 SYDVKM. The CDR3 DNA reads TGTGCCAGCAGTTTTGGGGGAGGCACAGATACGCAGTATTTT. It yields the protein CASSFGGGTDTQYF. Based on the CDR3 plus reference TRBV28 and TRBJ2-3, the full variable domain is DVKVTQSSRYLVKRTGEKVFLECVQDMDHENMFWYRQDPGLGLRLIYFSYDVKMKEKGDIPEGYSVSREKKERFSLILESASTNQTSMYLCASSFGGGTDTQYFGPGTRLTVL.